Listed here are 23 T cell receptor beta chains from one sample, sequenced in a study of sequential checkpoint blockade in melanoma. As for treatment: randomized to nivolumab then ipilimumab (arm A) or the reverse (arm B). Profiled with immunoSEQ multiplex PCR; TCRdb holds only in-frame clones, not every one. The profile shows about 20,000 clones, around 70% of them singletons. The sample in question was tumor tissue (inferred from file names), obtained from a patient given nivolumab and ipilimumab in sequence. These receptors were taken from a human donor with melanoma.

This rearrangement joins TRBV25-1 to TRBJ1-1; D gene ambiguous. V was cut by 1 base and J by 6 bases, with 21 bases left in between. The CDR3 runs to 17 residues. The germline V gene has CDR1 MGHDK and CDR2 SYGVNS. The CDR3: CASSEFGPALGVSEAFF. The CDR3 DNA follows: TGTGCCAGCAGTGAATTTGGCCCCGCTTTGGGTGTGTCTGAAGCTTTCTTT.

J is TRBJ1-6 and V is TRBV10-2; the D gene is possibly TRBD1 (6 bases). Germline-derived CDR1 and CDR2 are WSHSY and SAAADI. Trimming stripped 10 bases from V and 7 bases from J, with 14 bases between. This CDR3 is 13 amino acids long. CDR3 sequence (DNA): TGCGCCACACAGGGTGAGTACAATTCACCCCTCCACTTT. Amino acid sequence: CATQGEYNSPLHF.

The chain is built from TRBV7-1 and TRBJ1-4; TRBD1 agrees at 9 bases. TRBV7-1 is marked as an open reading frame, function uncertain. This CDR3 has 16 residues. The V and J ends lost 4 bases and 8 bases, in that order; junction bases with no gene match: 11. CDR3 DNA sequence: TGTGCCAGCAGCTTGGGTATTAGGACAGGGGTCGAAAAACTGTTTTTT. Amino acid sequence: CASSLGIRTGVEKLFF.

The chain has TRBV28 and TRBJ2-6; a weak D match, TRBD1 (5 bases). CDR3 length: 15 residues. Germline-derived CDR1 and CDR2 are MDHEN and SYDVKM. With 6 bases removed from V and 1 base from J, the gap between germline ends came to 10 bases. The CDR3, as DNA: TGTGCCAGCAGAGACAGTTTGTCTGGGGCCAACGTCCTGACTTTC. Its protein product is CASRDSLSGANVLTF.

By proportion, this clone is medium-sized. J is TRBJ2-7 and V is TRBV19; TRBD1 matches 12 bases. The CDR3 spans 15 residues. The germline V gene encodes CDR1 LNHDA and CDR2 SQIVND (reference sequence). V lost 3 bases to trimming and J lost 3 bases; unmatched junction nucleotides: 3. The CDR3 DNA sequence: TGTGCCAGTAGTATGGGACAGGGGGCGTTCTACGAGCAGTACTTC. Translated: CASSMGQGAFYEQYF.

The V call is TRBV5-1, the J call TRBJ2-2, with a possible D match to TRBD2 (5 bases). The CDR3 is 17 residues long. Germline CDR1 SGHRS, CDR2 YFSETQ. Trimming took 3 bases from V and 4 from J, leaving 19 bases between them. DNA for the CDR3: TGCGCCAGCAGCTCCCGGACCGGGATTCGACGCACCGGGGAGCTGTTTTTT. It encodes CASSSRTGIRRTGELFF.

Ten or more counts support this clone. The V call is TRBV28, the J call TRBJ1-1, with 7 nucleotides matching TRBD1. The germline gives CDR1 MDHEN, CDR2 SYDVKM. CDR3 length: 14 amino acids. The V and J ends lost 5 bases and 1 base, in that order; junction bases with no gene match: 4. The CDR3 reads CASSPRQGNTEAFF. As DNA, the CDR3 is TGTGCCAGCAGTCCCAGACAGGGGAACACTGAAGCTTTCTTT.

The rearrangement links TRBV7-5 to TRBJ2-5; the D call TRBD1 from the table was never checked on the DNA. TRBV7-5 is listed as a pseudogene. This CDR3 is built from 14 residues. The DNA of the CDR3 is TGTGCCAGCAGCACCGAAACAGGGGTGGAGACCCAGTACTTC. This gives the protein CASSTETGVETQYF.

The genes are TRBV7-5 and TRBJ2-7; the table's TRBD1 call for D was not verified on the DNA. TRBV7-5 represents a pseudogene. The CDR3 consists of 16 residues. The CDR3 reads CASSQGGQGAYYEQYF. CDR3 sequence (DNA): TGTGCCAGCAGCCAAGGAGGACAGGGGGCTTACTACGAGCAGTACTTC.

The chain combines TRBV29-1 with TRBJ1-2; 12 bases are shared with TRBD1. J was trimmed by 8 bases and V by 3 bases; bases with no gene match: 4. The CDR3 spans 13 residues. Germline-derived CDR1 and CDR2 are SQVTM and ANQGSEA. CDR3 in amino acids: CSVEGQGARGYTF. The CDR3 region has the DNA TGCAGCGTTGAGGGACAGGGGGCGAGGGGCTACACCTTC.

J is TRBJ2-3 and V is TRBV5-1; 7 bases are a match to TRBD1. Germline lookup yields CDR1 SGHRS and CDR2 YFSETQ. The V and J ends lost 3 bases and 2 bases, in that order; junction bases with no gene match: 6. The length of the CDR3 is 15 residues. The CDR3 nucleotides read TGCGCCAGCAGCTCGGATGGACAGGTCACAGATACGCAGTATTTT. This sequence encodes CASSSDGQVTDTQYF. The complete variable domain, with remaining parts taken from reference TRBV5-1 and TRBJ2-3, reads KAGVTQTPRYLIKTRGQQVTLSCSPISGHRSVSWYQQTPGQGLQFLFEYFSETQRNKGNFPGRFSGRQFSNSRSEMNVSTLELGDSALYLCASSSDGQVTDTQYFGPGTRLTVL.

The chain has TRBV6-8 and TRBJ2-7; 11 nucleotides line up with TRBD1. Germline V gene data show CDR1 as MNHGY and CDR2 as SAAAGT. V lost 5 bases and J lost 3; bases outside the gene matches: 9. This CDR3 is built from 16 residues. CDR3 region: CASSTGTGGVIYEQYF. Here the CDR3 DNA reads TGTGCCAGCAGTACGGGGACAGGGGGTGTCATCTACGAGCAGTACTTC.

V is TRBV11-3 and J is TRBJ1-4; D uncertain. V lost 4 bases and J 2 bases, leaving 8 bases between the germline ends. The CDR3 length is 14 residues. Germline V gene data show CDR1 as SGHNT and CDR2 as YENEEA. CDR3 sequence reads: CASSSPRTNEKLFF. The CDR3 nucleotides read TGTGCCAGCAGCTCCCCTCGGACTAATGAAAAACTGTTTTTT. Filled out from reference TRBV11-3 and TRBJ1-4, the complete variable domain reads EAGVVQSPRYKIIEKKQPVAFWCNPISGHNTLYWYLQNLGQGPELLIRYENEEAVDDSQLPKDRFSAERLKGVDSTLKIQPAELGDSAVYLCASSSPRTNEKLFFGSGTQLSVL.

The rearrangement links TRBV6-9 to TRBJ2-2; D is possibly TRBD2 (5 bases). With 6 bases removed from V and 7 bases from J, the gap between germline ends came to 9 bases. The CDR3 extends over 12 amino acids. Germline V lookup: CDR1 MNHGY, CDR2 SVAAGI. The CDR3 spells CASSRSGGELFF. CDR3 in DNA: TGTGCCAGCAGCCGGAGCGGCGGGGAGCTGTTTTTT.

The V and J genes are TRBV11-3 and TRBJ1-5; D gene ambiguous. Deletions cut 2 bases from V and 3 bases from J, with 17 bases between. This CDR3 has 17 amino acids. The germline V gene has CDR1 SGHNT and CDR2 YENEEA. CDR3 in amino acids: CASSLPRRTNPNQPQHF. DNA of the CDR3: TGTGCCAGCAGCTTACCCAGAAGAACTAACCCCAATCAGCCCCAGCATTTT.

The chain joins TRBV29-1 to TRBJ1-3; possibly TRBD1 for D (6 bases). Germline CDR1 is SQVTM and CDR2 is ANQGSEA. With 3 bases removed from V and 2 bases from J, the gap between germline ends came to 8 bases. The CDR3 consists of 13 residues. The CDR3, as DNA: TGCAGCGTTGACACAGGGACTGGAAACACCATATATTTT. Its protein is CSVDTGTGNTIYF.

A few counts support this clone. The chain combines TRBV11-3 with TRBJ1-1; D ambiguous. Trimming removed 2 bases from V and 4 bases from J, with 20 bases in between. CDR1 and CDR2 from the germline V gene are SGHNT and YENEEA. The CDR3 contains 17 residues. CDR3 DNA sequence: TGTGCCAGCAGCTTACGCACGGCTGGGAATTGGGGCACTGAAGCTTTCTTT. It specifies CASSLRTAGNWGTEAFF.

DNA of the CDR3: TGTGCCAGCAGTGGTAGCTCGACGGGCTCTGGAAACACCATATATTTT. Its translation is CASSGSSTGSGNTIYF. The chain couples TRBV28 to TRBJ1-3; the D is unclear. V was shortened by 5 bases and J by 0 bases, with 14 bases between the two germline ends. The germline V gene has CDR1 MDHEN and CDR2 SYDVKM. This CDR3 is built from 16 residues.

The chain links TRBV30 to TRBJ1-4, with a weak D call TRBD1 (6 bases). In germline, CDR1 is GTSNPN, CDR2 SVGIG (reference sequence). This CDR3 spans 13 amino acids. Trimming removed 2 bases at V and 3 bases at J, with 7 bases between. The chain's CDR3 is CAWSRGPNEKLFF. CDR3 DNA sequence: TGTGCCTGGAGTCGGGGGCCTAATGAAAAACTGTTTTTT.

The chain employs TRBV2 and TRBJ2-1; D is possibly TRBD1 or TRBD2 (5 bases each). V shed 5 bases and J shed 8 bases, with 22 bases lying between them. Looked up from germline, CDR1 is SNHLY and CDR2 is FYNNEI. The CDR3 has 16 amino acids. The CDR3 is CASSLSGRAAGDEQFF. As DNA, the CDR3 is TGTGCCAGCAGTCTATCCGGCAGGGCGGCCGGGGATGAGCAGTTCTTC.

This chain joins TRBV4-1 and TRBJ1-1; possible D gene TRBD1, 5 bases. Trimming took 3 bases from V and 8 from J, leaving 16 bases between them. The CDR3 has 14 amino acids. Germline lookup yields CDR1 MGHRA and CDR2 YSYEKL. CDR3 region: CASSQDGPEGEAFF. The DNA for the CDR3 is TGCGCCAGCAGCCAGGATGGCCCCGAGGGGGAAGCTTTCTTT.

The chain carries TRBV7-3 and TRBJ2-3; 7 bases are shared with TRBD2. The CDR3 has 17 amino acids. Germline V gene lookup returns CDR1 SGHTA and CDR2 FQGTGA. J was trimmed by 4 bases and V by 3 bases; bases with no gene match: 13. The CDR3, as DNA: TGTGCCAGCAGCTTGTTAGAAATCGGGAGGTTATCAGATACGCAGTATTTT. Translation: CASSLLEIGRLSDTQYF.

This clone was counted a single time. CDR3 DNA sequence: TGTGCCAGCAGCCAACCCCCCGGGACCTCGAACACCGGGGAGCTGTTTTTT. Translation gives CASSQPPGTSNTGELFF. The V call is TRBV11-3, the J call TRBJ2-2; D tentatively reads TRBD1 or TRBD2 (5 bases each). Trimming left V 5 bases short and J 0 bases short, with 16 bases between. The CDR3 covers 17 residues. Germline CDR1 reads SGHNT; CDR2 reads YENEEA.